The 10 T cell receptor beta chains below come from one sample, sequenced in a study of shared clonotypes between healthy human individuals. Only in-frame clones appear in the TCRdb table, and some are missing; sequencing was by immunoSEQ multiplex PCR. This table holds about 2.4 million clones, approximately 94% found once. Material for sequencing was naive CD4+ T cells sorted from blood. Subset: CD45RA+ positively selected. The receptors stem from a man aged 18-30 years in good health.

The V and J genes are TRBV6-1 and TRBJ1-1, with D hard to call. There are 13 residues in the CDR3. Trimming pared 1 base from V and 1 base from J, leaving 4 bases between. Germline lookup yields CDR1 MNHNS and CDR2 SASEGT. The CDR3 DNA follows: TGTGCCAGCAGTGAAGTAAAGAACACTGAAGCTTTCTTT. Its translation is CASSEVKNTEAFF.

This clone has more than one count but fewer than ten. The chain joins TRBV6-1 to TRBJ2-5; D gene uncertain. In germline, CDR1 is MNHNS, CDR2 SASEGT. The CDR3 totals 14 residues. Trimming pared 6 bases from V and 0 bases from J, leaving 11 bases between. The CDR3 nucleotides read TGTGCCAGCAGGGGGATGTGGTACCAAGAGACCCAGTACTTC. Encoded protein: CASRGMWYQETQYF.

On this clone: In the same sample, other DNA sequences code for this CDR3. The chain employs TRBV5-4 and TRBJ1-2; the match to TRBD1 covers 9 bases. Germline V gene lookup returns CDR1 SGHNT and CDR2 YYREEE (reference sequence). The CDR3 runs 15 residues. V dropped 0 bases and J dropped 1; count of bases not matched to a gene: 1. The CDR3 sequence: CASSLGDRDNYGYTF. The CDR3 coding sequence is TGTGCCAGCAGCTTGGGGGACAGGGATAACTATGGCTACACCTTC.

This chain joins TRBV7-6 and TRBJ1-6; possibly TRBD1 for D (6 bases). Germline CDR1 is SGHVS and CDR2 is FNYEAQ. The length of the CDR3 is 14 residues. V dropped 5 bases and J dropped 8 bases, with 13 bases sitting between them. DNA for the CDR3: TGTGCCAGCAGCCTGGGACACGGGGATTCACCCCTCCACTTT. This sequence encodes CASSLGHGDSPLHF.

The V gene is TRBV29-1, the J gene TRBJ1-2, with 10 bases lining up with TRBD1. After removal of 7 bases from V and 6 bases from J, the junction contained 14 bases not matched to a gene. Germline V gene lookup returns CDR1 SQVTM and CDR2 ANQGSEA. The CDR3 is 15 residues long. The CDR3 DNA reads as TGCAGCGGAAAGATGACAGGGGGCGGGGGCAATGGCTACACCTTC. It yields the protein CSGKMTGGGGNGYTF.

The V and J genes are TRBV30 and TRBJ2-7, with D perhaps TRBD1 (6 bases). The ends were cut back, 6 bases at V and 6 bases at J, with 15 bases in the middle. The germline CDR1 and CDR2 sequences are GTSNPN and SVGIG (reference sequence). CDR3 length equals 12 residues. CDR3: CACLQGKGEQYF. The CDR3 DNA is TGTGCCTGCCTACAGGGAAAGGGCGAGCAGTACTTC.

V is TRBV2 and J is TRBJ1-1, with TRBD1 as a possible D gene (6 bases). V lost 4 bases and J lost 0, with 12 bases in between. Germline CDR1 reads SNHLY; CDR2 reads FYNNEI. The CDR3 spans 15 residues. CDR3 amino acids: CASSVRTDMNTEAFF. CDR3 in DNA: TGTGCCAGCAGTGTCCGGACAGATATGAACACTGAAGCTTTCTTT.

This clone was observed a few times. V and J are TRBV27 and TRBJ1-1; D is unresolved. The ends were cut back, 3 bases at V and 1 base at J, with 18 bases in the middle. From germline, CDR1 is MNHEY and CDR2 SMNVEV (reference sequence). The CDR3 sequence is 17 residues long. CDR3 nucleotide sequence: TGTGCCAGCAGTTTTCTCCCAAGCCTCATCGGGAACACTGAAGCTTTCTTT. Protein: CASSFLPSLIGNTEAFF.

The chain joins TRBV30 to TRBJ2-7; D remains ambiguous. This CDR3 spans 13 amino acids. V was pared by 2 bases and J by 2 bases, with 10 bases between. Germline V gene lookup returns CDR1 GTSNPN and CDR2 SVGIG (reference sequence). CDR3 DNA: TGTGCCTGGAGTCCCGACCTTACCTACGAGCAGTACTTC. Protein sequence: CAWSPDLTYEQYF.

V is TRBV5-4 and J is TRBJ1-6; a weak D match, TRBD1 (6 bases). Deletions cut 4 bases from V and 8 bases from J, with 13 bases between. The CDR3 is made up of 14 amino acids. Germline CDR1 is SGHNT and CDR2 is YYREEE (reference sequence). The CDR3 region is CASSQGGLDSPLHF. In DNA, the CDR3 is TGTGCCAGCAGCCAAGGGGGGTTGGATTCACCCCTCCACTTT.